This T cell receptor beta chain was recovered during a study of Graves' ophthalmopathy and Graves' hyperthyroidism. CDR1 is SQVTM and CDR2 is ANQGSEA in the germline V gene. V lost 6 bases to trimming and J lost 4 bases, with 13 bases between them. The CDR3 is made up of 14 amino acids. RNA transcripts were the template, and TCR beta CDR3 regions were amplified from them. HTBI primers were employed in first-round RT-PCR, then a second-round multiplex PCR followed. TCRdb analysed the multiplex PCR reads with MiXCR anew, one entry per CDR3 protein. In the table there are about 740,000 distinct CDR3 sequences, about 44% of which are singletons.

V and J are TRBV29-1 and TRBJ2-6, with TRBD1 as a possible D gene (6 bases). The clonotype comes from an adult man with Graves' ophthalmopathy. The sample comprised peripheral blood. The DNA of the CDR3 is TGCAGCGTCGGAACAGGGTACGGGGCCAACGTCCTGACTTTC. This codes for CSVGTGYGANVLTF.